This TCR beta chain was sequenced in a study of Ad26.COV2.S vaccination and SARS-CoV-2 variants. Study at large: Dosing was one shot or two shots 56 days apart. Study-wide findings and caveats: Recipients of vaccine and of placebo showed similar breadth of their non-spike TCR repertoires. Greater spike-specific TCR breadth was seen in vaccine recipients than in placebo recipients. Analyses that measured TCR breadth and depth may have underestimated total T cell responses.

For this clone: The antigen remains undetermined.

Documented treatment: approximately 18 received Ad26.COV2.S at low or high dose, single or two shots; 5 received placebo; per-sample allocation not given. The samples date from day 63 after the first vaccine or placebo injection. Using immunoSEQ multiplex PCR, the repertoire was profiled, and TCRdb retains in-frame clones only, with some absent. The sample carries fewer than 300,000 clones, 70% to 90% recorded once. This clonotype was sampled from a person aged 18-65 years who received the Ad26.COV2.S COVID-19 vaccine or a placebo. Sample: peripheral blood, taken in a trial of Ad26.COV2.S vaccine versus placebo.

For the CDR3, the DNA is TGCGCCAGCAGCTTGTCCGCAGGGGCTGAAAAACTGTTTTTT. Its translation: CASSLSAGAEKLFF. The rearrangement joins TRBV5-1 to TRBJ1-4, with D tentatively TRBD1 (6 bases). Germline values: CDR1 SGHRS, CDR2 YFSETQ. Between the trimmed V and J ends, which lost 1 base and 7 bases, there was a span of 11 bases. This CDR3 has 14 amino acids.